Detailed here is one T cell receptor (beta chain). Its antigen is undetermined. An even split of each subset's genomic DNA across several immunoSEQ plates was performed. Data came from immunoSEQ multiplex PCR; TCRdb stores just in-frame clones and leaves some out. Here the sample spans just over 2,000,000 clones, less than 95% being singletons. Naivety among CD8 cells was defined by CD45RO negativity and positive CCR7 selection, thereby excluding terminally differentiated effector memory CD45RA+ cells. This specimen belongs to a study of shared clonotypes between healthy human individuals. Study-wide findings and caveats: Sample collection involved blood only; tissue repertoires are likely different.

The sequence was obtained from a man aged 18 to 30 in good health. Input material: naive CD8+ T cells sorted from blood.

The CDR3 DNA is TGCGCCAGCAGCCAAGATCCGTGGGAGGGCACTGAAGCTTTCTTT. Amino acid sequence: CASSQDPWEGTEAFF. The chain joins TRBV4-3 to TRBJ1-1; D gene unclear. CDR1 and CDR2 from the germline V gene are LGHNA and YSLEER. The V gene lost 0 bases and the J gene lost 4 bases, with 12 bases spanning the gap. The CDR3 length is 15 residues.